Listed here are 28 T cell receptor beta chains from one sample, sequenced in a study of CXCR3-negative and CXCR3-positive naive CD8 T cells. All TRB cDNA libraries came from 5' RACE performed with UMI labels. TCRdb re-called the 5' RACE reads; one entry per CDR3 protein, DNA not given. Recorded for this sample: 45,000 or so distinct CDR3 sequences. The sample was memory CD8+ T cells from blood. These receptors originate from a human donor in good health. Some clones in this sample may be carry-over from other donors' samples.

The chain has TRBV27 and TRBJ2-7; the TCRdb D gene call, TRBD1, has no DNA to confirm it. The CDR3 is 14 amino acids. Germline V lookup: CDR1 MNHEY, CDR2 SMNVEV (reference sequence). CDR3 protein: CASSLRGDAYEQYF.

The chain links TRBV6-6 to TRBJ2-3; with no DNA, the TCRdb D assignment of TRBD2 cannot be verified. From germline, CDR1 is MNHNY and CDR2 SVGAGI (reference sequence). The CDR3 totals 19 residues. The CDR3 is CASSLLPGLAVPGADTQYF.

The chain has TRBV12-3 or TRBV12-4 and TRBJ2-1; the D gene TCRdb calls, TRBD1, cannot be checked with no DNA. The CDR3 covers 14 residues. The CDR3 loop reads CASSPPVTYNEQFF.

The rearrangement links TRBV20-1 to TRBJ2-2; TCRdb outputs TRBD1, but without DNA this stays unchecked. The germline V gene encodes CDR1 DFQATT and CDR2 SNEGSKA (reference sequence). The CDR3 covers 15 residues. The chain's CDR3 is CSATQPGFDTGELFF.

The chain combines TRBV5-1 with TRBJ2-1; TCRdb picks TRBD2, but there is no DNA to check that call. The CDR3 contains 15 residues. Germline CDR1 and CDR2: SGHRS and YFSETQ. The CDR3 loop reads CASSLRGGLQDEQFF.

V and J are TRBV7-9 and TRBJ1-2; the D call from TCRdb, TRBD1, cannot be confirmed without DNA. Germline loops: CDR1 SEHNR, CDR2 FQNEAQ (reference sequence). The CDR3 consists of 15 residues. The CDR3: CASSSAGDPRGGYTF.

The V and J genes are TRBV9 and TRBJ2-1; lacking DNA, the TRBD2 call made by TCRdb goes unchecked. The CDR3 covers 16 residues. Germline V gene lookup returns CDR1 SGDLS and CDR2 YYNGEE. The CDR3 loop is CASSIQGGRSYNEQFF.

V gene TRBV4-2 combines with J gene TRBJ2-7; lacking DNA, the TRBD1 call made by TCRdb goes unchecked. The germline V gene has CDR1 LGHNA and CDR2 YNFKEQ. The CDR3 runs to 13 residues. The CDR3 loop reads CASSPGTSLEQYF.

V usage is TRBV10-3 and J usage is TRBJ1-5; TCRdb indicates TRBD1, and absent DNA this call remains unverified. CDR3 size: 13 residues. CDR1 is ENHRY and CDR2 is SYGVKD in the germline V gene. CDR3 region: CAIGEGAGQPQHF.

The gene calls are TRBV11-2 and TRBJ2-3; with no DNA, the TCRdb D assignment of TRBD1 cannot be verified. Germline values: CDR1 SGHAT, CDR2 FQNNGV. This CDR3 region has 15 residues. CDR3 amino acids: CASSFGQGETDTQYF.

V gene TRBV28 combines with J gene TRBJ2-1; TCRdb returns TRBD1, unconfirmable since there is no DNA. Germline V lookup: CDR1 MDHEN, CDR2 SYDVKM. The CDR3 has 16 residues. CDR3 sequence: CASSPRGGSSYNEQFF.

The chain couples TRBV6-2 or TRBV6-3 to TRBJ2-1; lacking DNA, the TRBD2 call made by TCRdb goes unchecked. CDR3 length equals 15 residues. CDR1 MNHEY and CDR2 SVGEGT come from the germline V gene. CDR3 amino acids: CASSPGLAGYNEQFF.

The chain joins TRBV5-6 to TRBJ2-5; with no DNA, the TCRdb D assignment of TRBD2 cannot be verified. This CDR3 comprises 14 residues. Per the germline V gene, CDR1 is SGHDT and CDR2 is YYEEEE. CDR3 loop: CASSSAGYQETQYF.

The chain joins TRBV7-2 to TRBJ2-3; absent DNA, TCRdb's TRBD1 call cannot be checked. This CDR3 has 18 residues. Germline V gene data show CDR1 as SGHTA and CDR2 as FQGNSA. CDR3 in amino acids: CASSTRPFLDQATDTQYF.

The chain is built from TRBV5-1 and TRBJ2-7; TCRdb gives TRBD1 as the D gene, but with no DNA this cannot be confirmed. CDR1 is SGHRS and CDR2 is YFSETQ in the germline V gene. This CDR3 contains 14 residues. CDR3 protein: CASSWGQGWPEQYF.

The chain has TRBV15 and TRBJ2-1; TCRdb returns TRBD1, unconfirmable since there is no DNA. This CDR3 region has 16 residues. Germline V gene sequence: CDR1 LNHNV, CDR2 YYDKDF (reference sequence). The CDR3 sequence: CATSLEGGRLYNEQFF.

This chain links TRBV5-1 with TRBJ2-7. The length of the CDR3 is 13 residues. Germline CDR1 and CDR2: SGHRS and YFSETQ. CDR3 residues: CASSLFGDREQYF.

The chain carries TRBV20-1 and TRBJ2-2; TCRdb gives TRBD2 as the D gene, but with no DNA this cannot be confirmed. CDR3 length equals 20 residues. In germline, CDR1 is DFQATT, CDR2 SNEGSKA (reference sequence). CDR3: CSARDFIAVAGGSPTGELFF.

The chain carries TRBV14 and TRBJ2-1. Germline CDR1 reads SGHDN; CDR2 reads FVKESK. This CDR3 contains 12 residues. The CDR3 sequence: CASTPGHNEQFF.

The chain links TRBV2 to TRBJ2-5; TCRdb calls TRBD1, which cannot be checked without DNA. Germline V gene data show CDR1 as SNHLY and CDR2 as FYNNEI. This CDR3 has 14 amino acids. This chain's CDR3 is CASSRTGSDKTQYF. The full variable domain, with the rest looked up from reference TRBV2 and TRBJ2-5, is EPEVTQTPSHQVTQMGQEVILRCVPISNHLYFYWYRQILGQKVEFLVSFYNNEISEKSEIFDDQFSVERPDGSNFTLKIRSTKLEDSAMYFCASSRTGSDKTQYFGPGTRLLVL.

The chain is built from TRBV7-9 and TRBJ2-7; as DNA is missing, the TRBD1 call by TCRdb cannot be tested. The CDR3 has 16 amino acids. CDR1 is SEHNR and CDR2 is FQNEAQ in the germline V gene (reference sequence). The CDR3 region is CASSHPTGEGSYEQYF.

The chain couples TRBV12-3 or TRBV12-4 to TRBJ2-7; the TRBD1 assignment by TCRdb is unverifiable without DNA. This CDR3 spans 14 amino acids. The CDR3: CASSGGAGVYEQYF.

The V and J genes are TRBV20-1 and TRBJ1-5. Germline CDR1 reads DFQATT; CDR2 reads SNEGSKA (reference sequence). The CDR3 covers 15 residues. CDR3 loop: CSASTLSVNNQPQHF.

The CDR3 protein is CASSSGTSGGPQETQYF. The chain couples TRBV7-8 to TRBJ2-5; TCRdb lists TRBD2, though no DNA is available to test this call. CDR3 length equals 17 residues. Germline values: CDR1 SGHVS, CDR2 FQNEAQ.

The chain employs TRBV11-2 and TRBJ1-2. This CDR3 has 15 residues. Germline CDR1 reads SGHAT; CDR2 reads FQNNGV. CDR3 sequence: CASSLDGQSGFDYTF.

The chain has TRBV5-1 and TRBJ2-1; TCRdb returns TRBD1, unconfirmable since there is no DNA. Germline V gene sequence: CDR1 SGHRS, CDR2 YFSETQ. The length of the CDR3 is 17 residues. CDR3 sequence reads: CASSPSTGGFSYNEQFF. Complete variable domain (other parts from reference TRBV5-1 and TRBJ2-1): KAGVTQTPRYLIKTRGQQVTLSCSPISGHRSVSWYQQTPGQGLQFLFEYFSETQRNKGNFPGRFSGRQFSNSRSEMNVSTLELGDSALYLCASSPSTGGFSYNEQFFGPGTRLTVL.

V is TRBV20-1 and J is TRBJ1-1; TCRdb calls TRBD1, which cannot be checked without DNA. The CDR3 totals 14 residues. Germline CDR1 reads DFQATT; CDR2 reads SNEGSKA (reference sequence). The CDR3 region is CSASQGAMNTEAFF.

J is TRBJ2-3 and V is TRBV20-1; TCRdb lists TRBD2, though no DNA is available to test this call. Germline V gene lookup returns CDR1 DFQATT and CDR2 SNEGSKA (reference sequence). CDR3 length: 15 residues. CDR3 loop: CSARDTDSPRNTQYF.